One and the same sample provided the 25 T cell receptor beta chains below, sequenced in a study of healthy donors' naive CD4 and CD8 T cells. Starting from roughly 0.55 ug of total RNA, TCR libraries were made with linear amplification. MiXCR was run by TCRdb on the reads, yielding one entry per CDR3 protein. The data contain approximately 180,000 distinct CDR3 sequences, nearly 75% of them singletons. Specimen: naive CD4+ and CD8+ T cells sorted from blood, pooled from several donors. All receptors derive from a pool of human donors in good health; the sample pools cells from several healthy donors.

The J gene is TRBJ2-3, the V gene TRBV5-5, with D possibly being TRBD1 (6 bases). This CDR3 has 15 residues. Germline values: CDR1 SGHKS, CDR2 YYEKEE (reference sequence). V was cut by 2 bases and J by 0 bases, with 10 bases left in between. CDR3 in DNA: TGTGCCAGCAGCTTACAAGGGACAAGCACAGATACGCAGTATTTT. It is translated as CASSLQGTSTDTQYF.

The rearrangement joins TRBV6-5 to TRBJ2-5; D remains unclear. From germline, CDR1 is MNHEY and CDR2 SVGAGI. This CDR3 has 15 amino acids. V lost 1 base and J 3 bases, leaving 12 bases between the germline ends. The CDR3 is CASSYFARREETQYF. DNA for the CDR3: TGTGCCAGCAGTTACTTTGCTAGAAGGGAAGAGACCCAGTACTTC.

In this sample, this clonotype turned up a few times. The rearrangement links TRBV27 to TRBJ1-2; weak D call: TRBD1 (6 bases). CDR3 size: 15 residues. Germline V gives CDR1 MNHEY, CDR2 SMNVEV (reference sequence). V dropped 5 bases and J dropped 1 base, with 14 bases sitting between them. The CDR3 region has the DNA TGTGCCAGCAGTCCTTACAGGGCATTTAACTATGGCTACACCTTC. Translating gives CASSPYRAFNYGYTF.

This sequence joins TRBV20-1 and TRBJ1-3, with D possibly TRBD1 on 5 matching bases. Germline CDR1 DFQATT, CDR2 SNEGSKA (reference sequence). CDR3 length: 14 amino acids. V was pared by 0 bases and J by 2 bases, with 8 bases between. CDR3: CSARDRETGNTIYF. The CDR3 region has the DNA TGCAGTGCTAGAGACAGGGAGACTGGAAACACCATATATTTT.

This chain uses TRBV27 with TRBJ1-5, with D unresolved. The CDR3 sequence is 14 residues long. Deletions cut 2 bases from V and 0 bases from J, with 5 bases between. From germline, CDR1 is MNHEY and CDR2 SMNVEV (reference sequence). Written as DNA, the CDR3 is TGTGCCAGCAGTTTAAGGGATAGCAATCAGCCCCAGCATTTT. This translates into CASSLRDSNQPQHF.

The J gene is TRBJ2-1, the V gene TRBV5-1; 14 positions agree with TRBD2. Germline V gene sequence: CDR1 SGHRS, CDR2 YFSETQ. V was pared by 0 bases and J by 7 bases, with 6 bases of the junction left unmatched. The CDR3 runs to 17 residues. CDR3 sequence reads: CASSLVGTSGSRNEQFF. The DNA of the CDR3 is TGCGCCAGCAGCTTGGTCGGGACTAGCGGGAGTAGGAATGAGCAGTTCTTC.

This sequence joins TRBV6-5 and TRBJ1-1; D is uncertain. The CDR3 consists of 13 residues. Trimming removed 4 bases from V and 2 bases from J, with 8 bases in between. Germline V gene data show CDR1 as MNHEY and CDR2 as SVGAGI. The CDR3 spells CASSLRINTEAFF. For the CDR3, the DNA is TGTGCCAGCAGTTTGCGGATTAACACTGAAGCTTTCTTT.

In DNA, the CDR3 is TGTGCCAGCAGTCGGATAAAGGGACTCCCTTGGGTGGAGCAGTACTTC. Translated, it gives CASSRIKGLPWVEQYF. The chain links TRBV27 to TRBJ2-7, with D tentatively TRBD2 (6 bases). The CDR3 is 16 amino acids. Trimming removed 5 bases from V and 7 bases from J, with 24 bases in between. Germline V lookup: CDR1 MNHEY, CDR2 SMNVEV (reference sequence).

This clonotype was seen more than once but under ten times. This rearrangement joins TRBV30 to TRBJ1-1; D ambiguous. Trimming stripped 4 bases from V and 1 base from J, with 10 bases between. From germline, CDR1 is GTSNPN and CDR2 SVGIG (reference sequence). The CDR3 runs to 13 residues. The CDR3 DNA is TGTGCCTGGATAGTTTATAAGAACACTGAAGCTTTCTTT. This encodes CAWIVYKNTEAFF. The variable domain in full, with the rest retrieved from reference TRBV30 and TRBJ1-1, is SQTIHQWPATLVQPVGSPLSLECTVEGTSNPNLYWYRQAAGRGLQLLFYSVGIGQISSEVPQNLSASRPQDRQFILSSKKLLLSDSGFYLCAWIVYKNTEAFFGQGTRLTVV.

In this sample, this clonotype turned up once. This chain joins TRBV27 and TRBJ2-1, with 8 bases matching TRBD2. Germline V CDR1 and CDR2: MNHEY, SMNVEV (reference sequence). With V trimmed by 5 bases and J by 2 bases, 5 bases remained unmatched. This CDR3 has 15 residues. The DNA for the CDR3 is TGTGCCAGCAGTCTTAGCGGGGAAACCTACAATGAGCAGTTCTTC. Translating gives CASSLSGETYNEQFF.

The rearrangement uses TRBV20-1 and TRBJ1-1, with no clear D. CDR3 length: 13 residues. Germline CDR1 reads DFQATT; CDR2 reads SNEGSKA (reference sequence). Trimming removed 4 bases at V and 1 base at J, with 10 bases between. CDR3 region: CSAIRQTNTEAFF. Here the CDR3 DNA reads TGCAGTGCTATACGACAAACGAACACTGAAGCTTTCTTT.

The chain couples TRBV30 to TRBJ1-1, with D uncertain. Germline CDR1 reads GTSNPN; CDR2 reads SVGIG (reference sequence). Trimming removed 3 bases from V and 5 bases from J, with 13 bases in between. The CDR3 has 13 amino acids. The CDR3 DNA follows: TGTGCCTGGAGCCGGATCTTCAGGACTGAAGCTTTCTTT. It encodes CAWSRIFRTEAFF.

This chain links TRBV5-1 with TRBJ2-5; D might be TRBD2 (6 bases). V shed 6 bases and J shed 2 bases, with 11 bases lying between them. In germline, CDR1 is SGHRS, CDR2 YFSETQ. The CDR3 totals 13 residues. The DNA of the CDR3 is TGCGCCAGCACGGAGGGCTGGCAAGAGACCCAGTACTTC. Translating it yields CASTEGWQETQYF.

This clonotype was seen a few times. The genes are TRBV15 and TRBJ2-5; TRBD2 aligns across 9 bases. This CDR3 has 17 residues. Germline values: CDR1 LNHNV, CDR2 YYDKDF (reference sequence). J lost 5 bases, V lost 0 bases, and 10 bases had no gene match. CDR3 region: CATSRDRVAGERETQYF. DNA for the CDR3: TGTGCCACCAGCAGAGATAGGGTAGCGGGGGAACGGGAGACCCAGTACTTC.

The J gene is TRBJ1-1, the V gene TRBV29-1, with 9 positions matching TRBD1. The CDR3 extends over 15 amino acids. With 7 bases clipped from V and 0 bases from J, the junction kept 9 bases outside the gene matches. In germline, CDR1 is SQVTM, CDR2 ANQGSEA. The CDR3 nucleotides are TGCAGCGCCTTATGGACAGGGGAAATGAACACTGAAGCTTTCTTT. Amino acids: CSALWTGEMNTEAFF.

The gene calls are TRBV29-1 and TRBJ1-1; 7 bases are a match to TRBD1. The CDR3 is 12 residues long. V lost 0 bases, J lost 11 bases, and 6 bases stayed unmatched. The germline V gene has CDR1 SQVTM and CDR2 ANQGSEA. CDR3 nucleotides: TGCAGCGTTGAAGAAAGACAGGGAGGGGCTTTCTTT. It encodes CSVEERQGGAFF.

The chain recombines TRBV5-6 with TRBJ2-6, with D unresolved. The CDR3 sequence is 16 residues long. The germline V gene encodes CDR1 SGHDT and CDR2 YYEEEE. V lost 6 bases and J 4 bases, leaving 17 bases between the germline ends. The CDR3 is CASMGTGYRGANVLTF. CDR3 nucleotides: TGTGCCAGCATGGGTACCGGGTATCGCGGGGCCAACGTCCTGACTTTC.

The chain recombines TRBV11-2 with TRBJ2-1; no firm D call. The germline V gene has CDR1 SGHAT and CDR2 FQNNGV. Trimming removed 10 bases from V and 0 bases from J, with 10 bases in between. The CDR3 covers 13 residues. In nucleotides, the CDR3 is TGTGCCACCGGTACCAGCTCCTACAATGAGCAGTTCTTC. Its protein product is CATGTSSYNEQFF.

By proportion, this clonotype is medium-sized. V gene TRBV29-1 combines with J gene TRBJ1-2; 8 bases fit TRBD1. This CDR3 contains 12 residues. The germline gives CDR1 SQVTM, CDR2 ANQGSEA. V was clipped by 7 bases and J by 6 bases; unmatched bases: 7. CDR3 in DNA: TGCAGCGGGACAGGGCGAGGGGATGGCTACACCTTC. It codes for CSGTGRGDGYTF.

The rearrangement links TRBV30 to TRBJ1-4; D unclear. Per the germline V gene, CDR1 is GTSNPN and CDR2 is SVGIG (reference sequence). This CDR3 has 12 amino acids. The V and J ends lost 8 bases and 0 bases respectively, with 7 bases between them. CDR3 sequence (DNA): TGTGCCGGCCCAGCAACTAATGAAAAACTGTTTTTT. It codes for CAGPATNEKLFF. Supplemented by reference TRBV30 and TRBJ1-4, the full variable domain reads SQTIHQWPATLVQPVGSPLSLECTVEGTSNPNLYWYRQAAGRGLQLLFYSVGIGQISSEVPQNLSASRPQDRQFILSSKKLLLSDSGFYLCAGPATNEKLFFGSGTQLSVL.

The chain uses TRBV27 and TRBJ2-5; possible D gene TRBD1, 5 bases. Trimming stripped 7 bases from V and 0 bases from J, with 9 bases between. Germline lookup yields CDR1 MNHEY and CDR2 SMNVEV (reference sequence). The CDR3 sequence is 13 residues long. CDR3 in amino acids: CASKKGYQETQYF. The DNA for the CDR3 is TGTGCCAGCAAGAAGGGGTACCAAGAGACCCAGTACTTC.

The gene calls are TRBV4-2 and TRBJ2-3; no firm D call. The length of the CDR3 is 12 residues. The V gene's germline CDR1 is LGHNA and CDR2 YNFKEQ. Trimming stripped 2 bases from V and 10 bases from J, with 10 bases between. CDR3 in amino acids: CASSQRPEPQYF. The DNA for the CDR3 is TGTGCCAGCAGCCAACGCCCAGAGCCGCAGTATTTT.

The V call is TRBV5-1, the J call TRBJ2-3; D perhaps matches TRBD2 (5 bases). The CDR3 runs 16 residues. Trimming removed 0 bases at V and 0 bases at J, with 11 bases between. CDR1 and CDR2 from the germline V gene are SGHRS and YFSETQ. The CDR3 DNA is TGCGCCAGCAGCTTGGAGCCGGGGTCTAGCACAGATACGCAGTATTTT. Its translation is CASSLEPGSSTDTQYF.

V usage is TRBV28 and J usage is TRBJ2-4; 7 bases are shared with TRBD2. The CDR3 is made up of 16 amino acids. After removal of 1 base from V and 1 base from J, the junction contained 4 bases not matched to a gene. CDR1 is MDHEN, CDR2 SYDVKM, per germline. The CDR3 region is CASSLSAAGAKNIQYF. Here the CDR3 DNA reads TGTGCCAGCAGTTTATCGGCAGCGGGGGCCAAAAACATTCAGTACTTC.

This rearrangement joins TRBV29-1 to TRBJ2-7; 9 nucleotides agree with TRBD1. The CDR3 contains 13 residues. Trimming removed 8 bases from V and 0 bases from J; junction bases left unmatched: 5. The germline V gene encodes CDR1 SQVTM and CDR2 ANQGSEA. CDR3 in DNA: TGCAGCAGCCGGGACAGGGACTCCTACGAGCAGTACTTC. It codes for CSSRDRDSYEQYF.